This TCR beta chain derives from a study of cytomegalovirus exposure and HLA in healthy donors. It was with 60 Vbeta and 13 Jbeta primers that the PCR ran. Repertoires were generated with immunoSEQ multiplex PCR, while TCRdb's copy carries only in-frame clones and drops some. The sample includes approximately 110,000 clones, about four fifths of them seen just once. As regards this clone: Mismatch with germline at one junction end may stem from a read error.

There are 13 residues in the CDR3. The V gene's germline CDR1 is MNHEY and CDR2 SVGAGI. The source of this sequence is a young man in good health and CMV-seropositive. The sequencing sample was made of PBMCs. The genes are TRBV6-5 and TRBJ1-2; D gene ambiguous. CDR3 loop: CASSYSEVYGYPF. DNA for the CDR3: TGTGCCAGCAGTTACTCTGAGGTCTATGGCTACCCCTTC.